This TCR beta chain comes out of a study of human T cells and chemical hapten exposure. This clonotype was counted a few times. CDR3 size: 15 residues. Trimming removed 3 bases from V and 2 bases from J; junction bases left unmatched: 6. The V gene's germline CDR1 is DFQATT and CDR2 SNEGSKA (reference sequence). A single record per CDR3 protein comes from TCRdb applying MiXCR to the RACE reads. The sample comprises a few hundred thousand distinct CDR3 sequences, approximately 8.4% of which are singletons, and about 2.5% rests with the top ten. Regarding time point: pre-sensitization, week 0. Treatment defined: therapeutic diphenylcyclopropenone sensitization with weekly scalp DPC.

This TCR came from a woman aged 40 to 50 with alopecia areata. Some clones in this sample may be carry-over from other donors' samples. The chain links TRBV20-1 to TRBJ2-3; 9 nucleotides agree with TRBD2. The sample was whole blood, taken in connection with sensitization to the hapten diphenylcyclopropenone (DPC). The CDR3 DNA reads TGCAGTGCTAGTCGGCTAGCGGGACCCACAGATACGCAGTATTTT. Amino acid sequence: CSASRLAGPTDTQYF.